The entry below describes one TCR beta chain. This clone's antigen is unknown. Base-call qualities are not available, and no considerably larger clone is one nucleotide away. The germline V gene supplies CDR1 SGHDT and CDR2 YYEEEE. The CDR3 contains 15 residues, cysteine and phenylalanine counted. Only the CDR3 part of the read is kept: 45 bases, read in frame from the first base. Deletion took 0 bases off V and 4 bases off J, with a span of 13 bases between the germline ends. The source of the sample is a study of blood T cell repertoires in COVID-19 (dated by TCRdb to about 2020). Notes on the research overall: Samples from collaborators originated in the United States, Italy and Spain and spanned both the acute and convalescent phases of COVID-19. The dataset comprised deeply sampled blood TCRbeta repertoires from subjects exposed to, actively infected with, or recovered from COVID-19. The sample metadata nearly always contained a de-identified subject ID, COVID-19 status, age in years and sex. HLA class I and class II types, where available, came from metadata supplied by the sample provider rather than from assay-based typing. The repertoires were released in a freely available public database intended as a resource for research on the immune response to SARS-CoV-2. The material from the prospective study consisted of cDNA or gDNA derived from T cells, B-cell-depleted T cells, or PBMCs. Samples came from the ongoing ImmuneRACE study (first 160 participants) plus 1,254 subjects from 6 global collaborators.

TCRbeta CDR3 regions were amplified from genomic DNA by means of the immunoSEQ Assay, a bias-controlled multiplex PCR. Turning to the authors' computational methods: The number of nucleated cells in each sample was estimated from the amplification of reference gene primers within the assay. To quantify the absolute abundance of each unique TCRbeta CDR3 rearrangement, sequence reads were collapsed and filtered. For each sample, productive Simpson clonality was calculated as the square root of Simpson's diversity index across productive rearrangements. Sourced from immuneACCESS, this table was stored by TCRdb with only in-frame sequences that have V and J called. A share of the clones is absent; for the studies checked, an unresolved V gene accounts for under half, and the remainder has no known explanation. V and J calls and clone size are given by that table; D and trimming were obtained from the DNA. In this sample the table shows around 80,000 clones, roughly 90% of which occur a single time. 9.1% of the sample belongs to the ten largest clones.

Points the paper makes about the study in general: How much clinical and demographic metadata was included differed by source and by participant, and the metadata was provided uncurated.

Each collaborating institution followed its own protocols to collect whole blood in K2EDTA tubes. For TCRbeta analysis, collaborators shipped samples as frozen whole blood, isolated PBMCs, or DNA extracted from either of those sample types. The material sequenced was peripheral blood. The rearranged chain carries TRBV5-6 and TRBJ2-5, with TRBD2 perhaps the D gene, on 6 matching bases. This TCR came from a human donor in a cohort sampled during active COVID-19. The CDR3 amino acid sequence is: CASSLGIAEGETQYF. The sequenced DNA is TGTGCCAGCAGCTTGGGGATAGCGGAAGGAGAGACCCAGTACTTC.